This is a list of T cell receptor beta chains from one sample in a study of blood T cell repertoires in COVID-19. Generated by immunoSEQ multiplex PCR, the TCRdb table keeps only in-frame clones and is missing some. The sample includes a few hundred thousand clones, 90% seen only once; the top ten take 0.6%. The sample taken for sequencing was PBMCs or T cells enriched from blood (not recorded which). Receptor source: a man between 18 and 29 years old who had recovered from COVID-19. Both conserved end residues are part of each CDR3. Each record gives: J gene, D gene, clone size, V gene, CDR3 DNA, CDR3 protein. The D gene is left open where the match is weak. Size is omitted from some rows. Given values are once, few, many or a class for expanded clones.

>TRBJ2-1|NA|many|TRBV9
TGTGCCAGCAGCGTATGGGGCCTCCCTACGGATGAGCAGTTCTTC
CASSVWGLPTDEQFF
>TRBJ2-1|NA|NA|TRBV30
TGTGCCTGGAGTCCTCCCTCTAGCGGCAGGGGTGAGCAGTTCTTC
CAWSPPSSGRGEQFF
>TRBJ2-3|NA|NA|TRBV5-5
TGTGCCAGCAGCTTGGGAGGGGGTTCTACGCAGTATTTT
CASSLGGGSTQYF
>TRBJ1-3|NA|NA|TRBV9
TGTGCCAGCAGCGTAGTGGGGGGGACTGGAAACACCATATATTTT
CASSVVGGTGNTIYF
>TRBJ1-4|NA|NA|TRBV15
TGTGCCACCAGCAGCTACTTCCTTGCAACTAATGAAAAACTGTTTTTT
CATSSYFLATNEKLFF
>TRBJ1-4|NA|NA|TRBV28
TGTGCCAGCAGTACCACAGGGACAACGTTTTTT
CASSTTGTTFF
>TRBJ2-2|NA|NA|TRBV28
TGTGCCAGCAGTACTCCCTTAGCCGGGGAGCTGTTTTTT
CASSTPLAGELFF
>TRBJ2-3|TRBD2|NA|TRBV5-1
TGCGCCAGCAGCCCGGAGCGGGGGGGATCCCATACGCAGTATTTT
CASSPERGGSHTQYF
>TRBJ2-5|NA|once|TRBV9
TGTGCCAGCAGCGTAGGCGGAGAGACCCAGTACTTC
CASSVGGETQYF
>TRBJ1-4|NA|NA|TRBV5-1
TGCGCCAGCAGCTTGGACAGTTTAGTATTGGGAAAACTGTTTTTT
CASSLDSLVLGKLFF
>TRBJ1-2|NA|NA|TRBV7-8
TGTGCCAGCAGCTTAGGAGGGTACGGGTCCTACACCTTC
CASSLGGYGSYTF